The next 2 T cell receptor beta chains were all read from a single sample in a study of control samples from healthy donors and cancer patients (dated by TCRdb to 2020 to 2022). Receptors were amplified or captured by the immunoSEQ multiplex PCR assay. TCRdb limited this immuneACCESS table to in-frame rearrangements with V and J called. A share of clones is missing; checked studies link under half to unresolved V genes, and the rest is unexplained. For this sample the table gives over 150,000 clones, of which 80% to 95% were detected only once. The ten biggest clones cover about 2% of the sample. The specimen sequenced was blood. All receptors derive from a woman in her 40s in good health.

The CDR3 spells CASSSSGYYSPLHF. CDR3 DNA: TGTGCCAGCAGCTCCTCAGGGTACTATTCACCCCTCCACTTT. V gene TRBV7-2 combines with J gene TRBJ1-6, with a weak D call TRBD1 (5 bases). The germline CDR1 and CDR2 sequences are SGHTA and FQGNSA. The CDR3 is 14 residues long. V was clipped by 4 bases and J by 8 bases, with 12 bases between them.

Written as DNA, the CDR3 is TGTGCCATCCAAGGGGCCCCTAACTATGGCTACACCTTC. Its translation: CAIQGAPNYGYTF. The rearrangement uses TRBV7-9 and TRBJ1-2; possibly TRBD1 for D (5 bases). Trimming took 10 bases from V and 0 from J, leaving 12 bases between them. Germline V gene sequence: CDR1 SEHNR, CDR2 FQNEAQ (reference sequence). The CDR3 covers 13 residues.